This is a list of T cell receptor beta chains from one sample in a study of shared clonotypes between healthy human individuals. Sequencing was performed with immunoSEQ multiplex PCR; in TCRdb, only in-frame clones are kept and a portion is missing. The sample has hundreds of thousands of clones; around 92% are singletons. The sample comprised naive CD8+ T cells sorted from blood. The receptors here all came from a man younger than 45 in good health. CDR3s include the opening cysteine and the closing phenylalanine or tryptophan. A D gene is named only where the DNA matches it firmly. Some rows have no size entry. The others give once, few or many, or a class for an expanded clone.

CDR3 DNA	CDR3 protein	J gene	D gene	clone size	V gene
TGTGCCAGCAGCTTAAATCCCAGCAATCAGCCCCAGCATTTT	CASSLNPSNQPQHF	TRBJ1-5	NA	few	TRBV7-8
TGTGCCAGCAGCGTTAGCGGGTTCTCCTACAATGAGCAGTTCTTC	CASSVSGFSYNEQFF	TRBJ2-1	TRBD2	NA	TRBV9
TGTGCCAGCAGCTTGTACGGCCGCGAGCAGTACTTC	CASSLYGREQYF	TRBJ2-7	NA	once	TRBV27
TGTGCCAGCAGTGAAGGACGTGCTCGCACCAACACTGAAGCTTTCTTT	CASSEGRARTNTEAFF	TRBJ1-1	NA	NA	TRBV6-1
TGTGCCTGGAGTGTACTGACAGAGTACAATGAGCAGTTCTTC	CAWSVLTEYNEQFF	TRBJ2-1	NA	NA	TRBV30
TGTGCCAGCAGTCGACGGACTAGCGGGAGAAATGTTGAGCAGTTCTTC	CASSRRTSGRNVEQFF	TRBJ2-1	TRBD2	NA	TRBV7-8
TGTGCCAGCAGTGTGGAGAGAGTCACGGCCAACGTCCTGACTTTC	CASSVERVTANVLTF	TRBJ2-6	NA	NA	TRBV6-4
TGTGCCAGCTCACCACCGGGGGCCACCTACAATGAGCAGTTCTTC	CASSPPGATYNEQFF	TRBJ2-1	NA	NA	TRBV18
TGTGCCAGCAGTATCGTGAGGGCGCAGGAGCAGTACTTC	CASSIVRAQEQYF	TRBJ2-7	NA	NA	TRBV6-5
TGTGCCAGCAGCTTGGAATCCGGACAGATTTATGGCTACACCTTC	CASSLESGQIYGYTF	TRBJ1-2	NA	NA	TRBV5-6
TGTGCCAGCAGCGGACAGCCCTCCTACGAGCAGTACTTC	CASSGQPSYEQYF	TRBJ2-7	NA	NA	TRBV7-9
TGTGCCAGCAGCGGGGCCCCGGGACAGCATAATGAGCAGTTCTTC	CASSGAPGQHNEQFF	TRBJ2-1	TRBD1	NA	TRBV9
TGTGCCAGCAGCCAACTGACTAGCGGTACCTACGAGCAGTACTTC	CASSQLTSGTYEQYF	TRBJ2-7	TRBD2	NA	TRBV7-9